This TCR beta chain comes out of a study of blood T cells in healthy people across ages (dated by TCRdb to 2014 to 2015). At the level of the whole study: Template switching captured roughly one uniquely barcoded TCR beta cDNA molecule per two T cells in model experiments. Age-related changes in TCR beta repertoire diversity were measured in the study by deep sequencing normalized with unique cDNA molecular identifiers. Four age groups were formed from the donors: young (average about 17 years), middle-aged (approximately 42), aged (around 62) and long-lived (less than 85). To avoid experimental bias, donors of different ages were spread randomly across the sequencing lanes. Using the same blood draw, the study looked at two additional independent replicas of 1 million unique cDNA reads for two donors, one aged 18 to 30 and the other aged 80 or older.

On this clonotype itself: Its antigen specificity is not known. Per-base quality was not reported, and no clone a single base away is much larger than it.

The paper as a whole reports these results and caveats: Because the CMV infection status of the donors was unknown, age-related changes in expanded clonotypes may potentially have been confounded. There was a strong correlation between observed TCR beta diversity and the percentage of naive T cells measured by flow cytometry. Since profiling was done on bulk unsorted PBMCs, naive and antigen-experienced compartments could not be conclusively compared. As age increased, observed TCR beta diversity per million T cells dropped in a roughly linear way, and a significant reduction was already evident by age about 40. Estimates of total diversity based on one million sequenced T cells were considered lower bounds and underestimates. Compared with the aged group, the long-lived group had more naive CD4+ T cells, fewer expanded clones and increased TCR diversity, suggesting age selection.

The CDR3 covers 15 residues, taking in both the cysteine and the phenylalanine. The read is trimmed to its CDR3 DNA, 45 bases read in frame from base 1. In the germline V gene (reference sequence), CDR1 corresponds to MNHNY and CDR2 to SVGAGI. Trimming costs V 0 bases and J 1 base, and their ends lie 7 bases apart. Systemically healthy Caucasian individuals from Russia, over 30 in total and aged about 6 to 95 years, were included as donors. Around 9.7 milliliters of peripheral blood were collected from each donor into EDTA-treated Vacutainer tubes. Ficoll-Paque density-gradient centrifugation was used to isolate PBMCs, with at least 7 million obtained per sample. Trizol reagent was used to extract total RNA from PBMCs, with at least 6 micrograms per sample. For every donor, an aliquot of PBMCs went through flow cytometry to measure the percentages of naive CD45RAhigh/CD27high T cells. The protocol used for the library was 5' RACE. The sequencing machine was an Illumina HiSeq 2500. A second PCR of about 7 to 12 cycles was run with a J-beta primer mix and a sample-barcoded 5' primer. A template-switch 5' adaptor carrying 12 random nucleotides introduced a unique molecular identifier onto each TCR beta cDNA molecule. Each sample yielded at least 3 million CDR3-containing paired-end reads. The Mint cDNA synthesis kit, primed by a TRBC-specific oligonucleotide, was used to synthesize first-strand cDNA from all RNA. Following uracil-DNA glycosylase treatment, a first 18-cycle PCR with universal primers M1SS and BC2_uni_R was performed on all cDNA. Processing in the source paper ran as follows. Each sample was normalized by randomly selecting 1 million high-quality reads, each carrying a distinct molecular identifier. Reads sharing molecular identifiers were discarded rather than binned into consensus sequences. MiTCR, run with a Q25 quality threshold and the strictest error-elimination algorithm, handled CDR3 identification, clonotype clustering and error correction. A nonparametric unseen species model using Euler transformation provided a lower-bound estimate of total TCR beta diversity. TCRdb reanalyzed the raw reads on its own, using fastp at Q25 for trimming and MiXCR for clone calling, and kept in-frame beta chains. Rows matching on CDR3 protein sequence are summarized as one entry with the most common DNA and genes. TCRdb, not the authors, supplied the V and J calls. The table for this sample lists some 1.7 million distinct CDR3 sequences; roughly 28% of them were counted only once. About 7.7% of the sample rests with the top ten.

The chain employs TRBV6-6 and TRBJ2-4, with no confident D gene call. The sequencing input was blood. This TCR derives from a woman in her twenties or thirties in good health. Here the CDR3 is given as CASSYSDGAKNIQYF. In nucleotides, the sequence is TGTGCCAGCAGTTACTCGGACGGGGCCAAAAACATTCAGTACTTC.